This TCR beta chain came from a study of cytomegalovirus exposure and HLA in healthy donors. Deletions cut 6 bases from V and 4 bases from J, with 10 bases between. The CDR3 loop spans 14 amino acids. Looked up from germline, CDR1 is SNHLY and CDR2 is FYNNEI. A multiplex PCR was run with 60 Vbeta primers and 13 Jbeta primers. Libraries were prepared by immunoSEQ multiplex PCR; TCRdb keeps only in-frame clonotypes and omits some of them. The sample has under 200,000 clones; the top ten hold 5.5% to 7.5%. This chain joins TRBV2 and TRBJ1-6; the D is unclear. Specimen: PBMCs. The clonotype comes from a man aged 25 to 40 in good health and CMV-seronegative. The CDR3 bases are TGTGCCAGCAGGGGAGGACTTTATAATTCACCCCTCCACTTT. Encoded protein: CASRGGLYNSPLHF. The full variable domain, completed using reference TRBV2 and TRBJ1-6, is EPEVTQTPSHQVTQMGQEVILRCVPISNHLYFYWYRQILGQKVEFLVSFYNNEISEKSEIFDDQFSVERPDGSNFTLKIRSTKLEDSAMYFCASRGGLYNSPLHFGNGTRLTVT.